The 5 T cell receptor beta chains listed next were all sequenced from one sample in a study of Ad26.COV2.S vaccination and SARS-CoV-2 variants. Method: immunoSEQ multiplex PCR; TCRdb's copy keeps in-frame clones and lacks some. The sample lists over 450,000 clones; 89% were seen once. The treatment here: roughly 18 received Ad26.COV2.S at low or high dose, single or two shots; about 5 received placebo; per-sample allocation not given. Sampling was performed 63 days after the first vaccine or placebo injection. Sequences were derived from peripheral blood, sampled in a trial of Ad26.COV2.S vaccine versus placebo. These receptors all come from a person aged 18-60 years who received the Ad26.COV2.S COVID-19 vaccine or a placebo.

The chain uses TRBV2 and TRBJ2-1, with 8 bases that match TRBD2. The CDR3 covers 17 residues. Trimming at V came to 4 bases and at J to 4 bases, leaving 12 bases not matched to a gene. The germline V gene has CDR1 SNHLY and CDR2 FYNNEI. Written as DNA, the CDR3 is TGTGCCAGCAGTGTCCGCTTTCCTAGCGGGTTTTACAATGAGCAGTTCTTC. Its translation is CASSVRFPSGFYNEQFF.

The chain employs TRBV6-5 and TRBJ1-2; D unresolved. V lost 6 bases and J lost 7, with 21 bases in between. Germline CDR1 is MNHEY and CDR2 is SVGAGI. The CDR3 length is 15 residues. For the CDR3, the DNA is TGTGCCAGCAGCCACCGACCTTCGGACTTCCGTGGCTACACCTTC. Its translation: CASSHRPSDFRGYTF.

As DNA, the CDR3 is TGTGCCAGCAGCCCAATAGCGGGAAGCTACGAGCAGTACTTC. Translating it yields CASSPIAGSYEQYF. This sequence joins TRBV7-6 and TRBJ2-7, with 8 nucleotides matching TRBD2. V gave up 5 bases and J gave up 3 bases; unmatched junction bases: 6. CDR1 and CDR2 (germline): SGHVS, FNYEAQ. CDR3 size: 14 residues. The whole variable domain, remainder taken from reference TRBV7-6 and TRBJ2-7, is GAGVSQSPRYKVTKRGQDVALRCDPISGHVSLYWYRQALGQGPEFLTYFNYEAQQDKSGLPNDRFSAERPEGSISTLTIQRTEQRDSAMYRCASSPIAGSYEQYFGPGTRLTVT.

The J gene is TRBJ2-3, the V gene TRBV18; D gene unclear. Germline CDR1 is KGHSH and CDR2 is LQKENI. The CDR3 length is 12 residues. V gave up 3 bases and J gave up 9 bases, with 10 bases separating them. The CDR3 DNA follows: TGTGCCAGCTCACCGCGTATGTACACGCAGTATTTT. As protein: CASSPRMYTQYF.

The chain carries TRBV6-5 and TRBJ1-1; TRBD1 might be the D (6 bases). The ends were cut back, 6 bases at V and 5 bases at J, with 16 bases in the middle. Germline loops: CDR1 MNHEY, CDR2 SVGAGI. CDR3 length: 14 amino acids. The CDR3 protein is CASSSPGAYTEAFF. In nucleotides, the CDR3 is TGTGCCAGCAGCTCCCCAGGGGCCTATACTGAAGCTTTCTTT.